A single sample is the source of the 24 T cell receptor beta chains below, sequenced in a study of blood T cell repertoires in COVID-19. Assay used: immunoSEQ multiplex PCR; TCRdb lists only in-frame clones, some missing. The data contain fewer than 300,000 clones, approximately 88% of them seen just once; the ten biggest clones take up roughly 0.8%. The sequenced sample consisted of peripheral blood. Source of these receptors: a woman in her 30s with acute or convalescent COVID-19.

V gene TRBV11-3 combines with J gene TRBJ2-1, with 11 bases identical to TRBD2. Germline loops: CDR1 SGHNT, CDR2 YENEEA. The junction had 8 bases not matched to a gene; V was cut back by 7 bases and J by 9 bases. The CDR3 extends over 14 amino acids. CDR3 in DNA: TGTGCCAGCAAGGTGGGACTAGCGGCATCTGAGCAGTTCTTC. Its protein product is CASKVGLAASEQFF. Combining the CDR3 with reference TRBV11-3 and TRBJ2-1 gives the whole variable domain EAGVVQSPRYKIIEKKQPVAFWCNPISGHNTLYWYLQNLGQGPELLIRYENEEAVDDSQLPKDRFSAERLKGVDSTLKIQPAELGDSAVYLCASKVGLAASEQFFGPGTRLTVL.

There are a few counts of this clone. V gene TRBV11-3 combines with J gene TRBJ2-7, with D possibly TRBD2 on 5 matching bases. Germline V CDR1 and CDR2: SGHNT, YENEEA. This CDR3 is 13 amino acids long. The V end was cut by 1 base, the J end by 2 bases, with 6 bases between. The CDR3 nucleotides read TGTGCCAGCAGCTTAGCGGGGACCTACGAGCAGTACTTC. Amino acid sequence: CASSLAGTYEQYF.

The V call is TRBV7-2, the J call TRBJ2-1; 7 nucleotides match TRBD2. CDR1 is SGHTA, CDR2 FQGNSA, per germline. J lost 0 bases, V lost 5 bases, and 7 bases had no gene match. The CDR3 sequence is 16 residues long. The CDR3 is CASSPAGGSSYNEQFF. As DNA, the CDR3 is TGTGCCAGCAGCCCGGCGGGCGGGAGCTCCTACAATGAGCAGTTCTTC.

This rearrangement joins TRBV7-9 to TRBJ1-5, with a possible D match to TRBD1 (6 bases). V gave up 1 base and J gave up 5 bases, with 9 bases separating them. The CDR3 has 14 residues. CDR1 and CDR2 from the germline V gene are SEHNR and FQNEAQ (reference sequence). The CDR3 DNA reads TGTGCCAGCAGCTTAGACAGGGTGGATCAGCCCCAGCATTTT. As protein: CASSLDRVDQPQHF.

This clone was seen a handful of times. The chain is built from TRBV5-5 and TRBJ2-3; D perhaps matches TRBD2 (5 bases). Germline V gives CDR1 SGHKS, CDR2 YYEKEE (reference sequence). V dropped 0 bases and J dropped 5 bases, with 13 bases sitting between them. The CDR3 covers 15 residues. As DNA, the CDR3 is TGTGCCAGCAGCTTGGAAGGGTTACGGGGAGATACGCAGTATTTT. Protein sequence: CASSLEGLRGDTQYF.

The gene calls are TRBV18 and TRBJ2-7; 8 positions match TRBD2. The CDR3 is 16 residues long. The germline CDR1 and CDR2 sequences are KGHSH and LQKENI. Trimming cost V 6 bases and J 4 bases; bases outside gene matches: 14. The DNA for the CDR3 is TGTGCCAGCTCCCCTGGTTCAGCGGGAGCACATTACGAGCAGTACTTC. Its translation is CASSPGSAGAHYEQYF.

The J gene is TRBJ2-7, the V gene TRBV30; 7 bases align to TRBD2. Germline trimming cut 4 bases from V and 6 bases from J; bases unmatched to any gene: 3. This CDR3 region has 11 residues. The germline V gene encodes CDR1 GTSNPN and CDR2 SVGIG (reference sequence). The CDR3 is CAWKERGEQYF. In DNA form, the CDR3 reads TGTGCCTGGAAAGAGCGGGGCGAGCAGTACTTC.

J is TRBJ1-6 and V is TRBV2; perhaps TRBD1 as D (6 bases). The CDR3 totals 14 residues. The germline V and J ends were trimmed by 6 bases and 4 bases, with 10 bases remaining between them. Germline V gene sequence: CDR1 SNHLY, CDR2 FYNNEI. CDR3: CASSRDTYNSPLHF. CDR3 in DNA: TGTGCCAGCAGCCGGGACACTTATAATTCACCCCTCCACTTT.

This clone has just one count. The chain employs TRBV30 and TRBJ2-7; TRBD2 might be the D (6 bases). Germline V gene lookup returns CDR1 GTSNPN and CDR2 SVGIG (reference sequence). The CDR3 is 13 residues long. Between the trimmed V and J ends, which lost 1 base and 5 bases, there was a span of 12 bases. CDR3 region: CAWSGRGWNEQYF. CDR3 coding DNA: TGTGCCTGGAGTGGGAGGGGCTGGAACGAGCAGTACTTC.

This chain links TRBV29-1 with TRBJ1-1; TRBD1 matches at 7 bases. This CDR3 has 14 residues. J lost 4 bases, V lost 3 bases, and 8 bases had no gene match. CDR1 is SQVTM and CDR2 is ANQGSEA in the germline V gene. The DNA for the CDR3 is TGCAGCGTTGAGGCGAGGGGGCGAGGCACTGAAGCTTTCTTT. This gives the protein CSVEARGRGTEAFF.

The chain has TRBV5-4 and TRBJ2-7; tentative D call: TRBD1 (7 bases). Trimming left V 0 bases short and J 5 bases short, with 15 bases between. From germline, CDR1 is SGHNT and CDR2 YYREEE (reference sequence). The CDR3 is 15 residues long. The CDR3 nucleotides read TGTGCCAGCAGCTTGGAGACAGGGAGGAGTGACGAGCAGTACTTC. Encoded protein: CASSLETGRSDEQYF.

The J gene is TRBJ2-3, the V gene TRBV5-1; 11 nucleotides align to TRBD2. This CDR3 spans 16 amino acids. The V and J ends lost 4 bases and 5 bases, in that order; junction bases with no gene match: 9. CDR1 SGHRS and CDR2 YFSETQ come from the germline V gene. For the CDR3, the DNA is TGCGCCAGCAGCACCAATAGCGGGAGGGCCTTAGATACGCAGTATTTT. This codes for CASSTNSGRALDTQYF.

The chain carries TRBV6-5 and TRBJ1-2, with TRBD1 matching 9 bases. The CDR3 totals 14 residues. From germline, CDR1 is MNHEY and CDR2 SVGAGI. V dropped 6 bases and J dropped 6; count of bases not matched to a gene: 8. CDR3 nucleotides: TGTGCCAGCAGCCCCCCCACAGGGGGCGATGGCTACACCTTC. Encoded protein: CASSPPTGGDGYTF.

The J gene is TRBJ1-2, the V gene TRBV29-1; D might be TRBD1 (5 bases). CDR1 and CDR2 from the germline V gene are SQVTM and ANQGSEA. V lost 6 bases, J lost 2 bases, and 16 bases lay in between. The CDR3 spans 14 residues. CDR3 sequence: CSVTTGTENYGYTF. The CDR3 DNA sequence: TGCAGCGTGACAACCGGGACTGAGAACTATGGCTACACCTTC.

This chain connects TRBV5-1 to TRBJ1-3; TRBD1 matches 7 bases. Losses at the gene ends were 3 bases for V and 0 bases for J; bases not matched to a gene: 3. Germline lookup yields CDR1 SGHRS and CDR2 YFSETQ. This CDR3 region has 15 residues. CDR3 amino acids: CASSSGTDSGNTIYF. In nucleotides, the CDR3 is TGCGCCAGCAGCTCCGGGACAGACTCTGGAAACACCATATATTTT.

The V gene is TRBV6-5, the J gene TRBJ2-2; D is unclear. CDR1 and CDR2 from the germline V gene are MNHEY and SVGAGI. Trimming stripped 7 bases from V and 0 bases from J, with 9 bases between. The CDR3 totals 14 residues. The DNA of the CDR3 is TGTGCCAGCACAAACACCCCGAACACCGGGGAGCTGTTTTTT. Its protein product is CASTNTPNTGELFF.

This chain links TRBV18 with TRBJ2-5; TRBD1 agrees at 10 bases. The germline V gene has CDR1 KGHSH and CDR2 LQKENI. Trimming took 3 bases from V and 3 from J; bases not matched to a gene: 7. This CDR3 is built from 16 residues. The CDR3 here is CASSPLGGTGEETQYF. The CDR3, as DNA: TGTGCCAGCTCACCCCTCGGCGGGACAGGGGAAGAGACCCAGTACTTC. The variable domain in full, completed from reference TRBV18 and TRBJ2-5, reads NAGVMQNPRHLVRRRGQEARLRCSPMKGHSHVYWYRQLPEEGLKFMVYLQKENIIDESGMPKERFSAEFPKEGPSILRIQQVVRGDSAAYFCASSPLGGTGEETQYFGPGTRLLVL.

The J gene is TRBJ1-2, the V gene TRBV12-3 or TRBV12-4, with D perhaps TRBD1 (6 bases). Trimming stripped 1 base from V and 5 bases from J, with 8 bases between. CDR3 length: 13 amino acids. This CDR3 is CASSLGQGYGYTF. DNA for the CDR3: TGTGCCAGCAGTTTAGGTCAGGGGTATGGCTACACCTTC.

The CDR3: CASGQGNYGYTF. The CDR3 DNA follows: TGTGCCAGTGGACAGGGAAACTATGGCTACACCTTC. The chain joins TRBV27 to TRBJ1-2, with 8 bases that match TRBD1. J was trimmed by 2 bases and V by 9 bases; bases with no gene match: 2. Germline V CDR1 and CDR2: MNHEY, SMNVEV (reference sequence). CDR3 size: 12 residues.

The sample holds a few counts of this clone. J is TRBJ1-3 and V is TRBV7-2; D not certain. Germline assignment: CDR1 SGHTA and CDR2 FQGNSA. The length of the CDR3 is 15 residues. Trimming shortened V by 3 bases and J by 2 bases, and 11 bases separated the two germline ends. The CDR3 protein is CASSFGEVAGNTIYF. The CDR3 nucleotides read TGTGCCAGCAGCTTTGGGGAGGTGGCTGGAAACACCATATATTTT.

This chain joins TRBV5-6 and TRBJ2-7; 10 bases fit TRBD1. The length of the CDR3 is 13 residues. The J segment lost 7 bases and the V segment lost 3 bases, leaving 4 bases of the junction unmatched. The V gene's germline CDR1 is SGHDT and CDR2 YYEEEE. CDR3 nucleotide sequence: TGTGCCAGCAGCTGGGACAGGGGTTGGGAGCAGTACTTC. Encoded protein: CASSWDRGWEQYF.

The chain is built from TRBV5-1 and TRBJ1-2, with D possibly TRBD1 on 6 matching bases. The V gene's germline CDR1 is SGHRS and CDR2 YFSETQ. The CDR3 extends over 14 amino acids. V was pared by 5 bases and J by 0 bases, with 11 bases between. CDR3 sequence: CASRDRAANYGYTF. The CDR3 nucleotides read TGCGCCAGCAGGGACAGAGCAGCTAACTATGGCTACACCTTC.

The chain is built from TRBV3-1 (or the pseudogene TRBV3-2) and TRBJ2-7, with a weak D call TRBD1 (6 bases). This CDR3 contains 13 residues. V dropped 2 bases and J dropped 11 bases, with 16 bases sitting between them. CDR1 LGHDT and CDR2 YNNKEL come from the germline V gene (reference sequence). The CDR3 protein is CASSQPQGRKKYF. For the CDR3, the DNA is TGTGCCAGCAGCCAACCTCAGGGGCGCAAGAAGTACTTC.

This chain uses TRBV19 with TRBJ2-4; a possible D gene is TRBD2 (5 bases). The germline V gene encodes CDR1 LNHDA and CDR2 SQIVND (reference sequence). The CDR3 contains 15 residues. V shed 4 bases and J shed 2 bases, with 12 bases lying between them. This CDR3 reads CASSSRPGTKNIQYF. CDR3 coding DNA: TGTGCCAGTAGTAGCAGGCCGGGAACCAAAAACATTCAGTACTTC.